The clone carrying this T cell receptor beta chain came up a few times. Per the original methods: For nucleated cells, counts were estimated from reference gene primer amplification. Profiling relied on immunoSEQ multiplex PCR, and the TCRdb table lists in-frame clones only, not all of them. That table gives V, J and clone size, and the DNA gave D and trimming. The data hold tens of thousands of clones, with approximately 86% observed a single time. This entry belongs to a study of blood T cell repertoires in COVID-19. About the study: From the United States, Italy and Spain came samples of acute and convalescent COVID-19. The analysed material was cDNA or gDNA that came from T cells, B-cell-depleted T cells, or PBMCs.

Trimming took 8 bases from V and 4 from J; bases not matched to a gene: 4. CDR1 and CDR2 (germline): SNHLY, FYNNEI. The CDR3 length is 13 residues. The chain is built from TRBV2 and TRBJ2-1; 8 bases fit TRBD1. Specimen: peripheral blood. The TCR originated in a woman over 75 in a cohort sampled during active or convalescent COVID-19. CDR3 sequence: CASRDRNYNEQFF. In nucleotides, the CDR3 is TGTGCCAGCCGGGACAGGAATTACAATGAGCAGTTCTTC.